Only one count was recorded for the clone carrying this T cell receptor (beta chain). This sample was taken from a study of blood T cell repertoires in COVID-19. Here immunoSEQ multiplex PCR was the method, and the copy in TCRdb shows in-frame clones only, minus some. The data show about 49,000 clones, approximately 70% seen once. Trimming removed 2 bases from V and 3 bases from J; junction bases left unmatched: 7. CDR1 and CDR2 (germline): SGHRS, YFSETQ. This CDR3 is 16 amino acids long. The receptor comes from a woman aged 70-85 years with acute or convalescent COVID-19. The specimen was peripheral blood. The V call is TRBV5-1, the J call TRBJ1-4; the match to TRBD1 covers 7 bases. In nucleotides, the CDR3 is TGCGCCAGCAGCTTAGACCCGGGACAGTCTAATGAAAAACTGTTTTTT. Amino acid sequence: CASSLDPGQSNEKLFF.